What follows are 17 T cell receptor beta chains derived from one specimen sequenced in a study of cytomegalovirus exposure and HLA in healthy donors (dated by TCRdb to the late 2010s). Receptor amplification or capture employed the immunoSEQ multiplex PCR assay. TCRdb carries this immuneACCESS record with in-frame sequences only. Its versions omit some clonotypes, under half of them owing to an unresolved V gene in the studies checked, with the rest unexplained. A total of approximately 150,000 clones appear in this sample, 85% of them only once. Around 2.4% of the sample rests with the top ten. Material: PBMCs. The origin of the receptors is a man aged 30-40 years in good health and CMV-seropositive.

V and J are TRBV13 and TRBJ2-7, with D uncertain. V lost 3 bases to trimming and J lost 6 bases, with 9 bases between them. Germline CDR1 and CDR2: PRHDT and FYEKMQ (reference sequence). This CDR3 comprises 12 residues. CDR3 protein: CASSLITVEQYF. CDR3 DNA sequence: TGTGCCAGCAGCTTGATAACAGTCGAGCAGTACTTC.

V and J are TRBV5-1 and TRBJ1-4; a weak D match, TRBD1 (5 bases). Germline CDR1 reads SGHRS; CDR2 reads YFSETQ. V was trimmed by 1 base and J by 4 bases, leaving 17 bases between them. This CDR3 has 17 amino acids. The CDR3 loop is CASSLFGAGKGNEKLFF. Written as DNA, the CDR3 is TGCGCCAGCAGCTTGTTTGGGGCAGGGAAGGGTAATGAAAAACTGTTTTTT.

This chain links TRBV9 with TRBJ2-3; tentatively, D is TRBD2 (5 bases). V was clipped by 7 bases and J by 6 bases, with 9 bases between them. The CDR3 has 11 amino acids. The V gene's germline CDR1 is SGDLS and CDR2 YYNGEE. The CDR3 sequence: CASRGRDTQYF. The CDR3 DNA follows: TGTGCCAGCCGAGGGCGGGATACGCAGTATTTT.

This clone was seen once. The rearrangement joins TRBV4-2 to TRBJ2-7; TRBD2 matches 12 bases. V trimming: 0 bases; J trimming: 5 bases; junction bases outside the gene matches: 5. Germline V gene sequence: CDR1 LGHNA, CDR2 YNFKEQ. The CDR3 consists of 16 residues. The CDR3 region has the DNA TGTGCCAGCAGCCAAGAACCTAGCGGGGGGGCGCACGAGCAGTACTTC. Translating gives CASSQEPSGGAHEQYF.

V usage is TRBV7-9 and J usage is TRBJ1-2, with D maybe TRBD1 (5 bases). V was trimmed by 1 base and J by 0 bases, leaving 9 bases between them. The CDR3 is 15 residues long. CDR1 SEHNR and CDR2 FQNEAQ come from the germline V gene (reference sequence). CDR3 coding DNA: TGTGCCAGCAGCTTAGGACAGTCAACTAACTATGGCTACACCTTC. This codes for CASSLGQSTNYGYTF.

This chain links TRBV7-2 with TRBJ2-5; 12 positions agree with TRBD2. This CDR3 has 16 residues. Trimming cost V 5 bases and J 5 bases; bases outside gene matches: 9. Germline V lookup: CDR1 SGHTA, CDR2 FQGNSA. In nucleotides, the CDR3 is TGTGCCAGCAGCCGTCAACCGGGACTAGCGGGTGAGACCCAGTACTTC. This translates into CASSRQPGLAGETQYF.

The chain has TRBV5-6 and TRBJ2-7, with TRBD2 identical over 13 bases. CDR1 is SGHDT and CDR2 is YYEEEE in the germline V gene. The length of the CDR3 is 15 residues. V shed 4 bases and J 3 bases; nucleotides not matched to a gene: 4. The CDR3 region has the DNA TGTGCCAGCAGCCTTGGGACTAGCGGGGTCTACGAGCAGTACTTC. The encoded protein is CASSLGTSGVYEQYF.

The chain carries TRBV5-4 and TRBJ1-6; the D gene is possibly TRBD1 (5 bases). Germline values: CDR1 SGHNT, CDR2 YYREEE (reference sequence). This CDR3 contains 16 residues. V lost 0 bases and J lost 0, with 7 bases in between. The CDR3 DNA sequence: TGTGCCAGCAGCTTGGAGGGGCTCTCCTATAATTCACCCCTCCACTTT. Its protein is CASSLEGLSYNSPLHF.

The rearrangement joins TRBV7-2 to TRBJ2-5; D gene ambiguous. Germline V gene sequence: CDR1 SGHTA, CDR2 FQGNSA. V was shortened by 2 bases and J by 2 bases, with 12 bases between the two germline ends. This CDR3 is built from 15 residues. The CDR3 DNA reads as TGTGCCAGCAGCTTATGTGAGGTGAGGCAAGAGACCCAGTACTTC. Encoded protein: CASSLCEVRQETQYF.

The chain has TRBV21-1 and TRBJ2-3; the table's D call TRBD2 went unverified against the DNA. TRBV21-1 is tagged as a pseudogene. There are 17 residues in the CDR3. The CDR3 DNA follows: TGTGCCAGCAGCAAAGCGCGGTCGCTAGCGGGCACAGATACGCAGTATTTT. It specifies CASSKARSLAGTDTQYF.

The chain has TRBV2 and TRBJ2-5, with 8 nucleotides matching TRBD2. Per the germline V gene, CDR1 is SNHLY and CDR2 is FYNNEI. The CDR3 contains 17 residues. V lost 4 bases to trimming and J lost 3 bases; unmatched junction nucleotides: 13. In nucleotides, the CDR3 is TGTGCCAGCAGTGGGGTGACTAGCGTAATGTTTGAAGAGACCCAGTACTTC. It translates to CASSGVTSVMFEETQYF.

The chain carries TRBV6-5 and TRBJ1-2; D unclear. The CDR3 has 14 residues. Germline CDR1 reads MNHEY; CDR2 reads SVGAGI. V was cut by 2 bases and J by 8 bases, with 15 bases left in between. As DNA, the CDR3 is TGTGCCAGCAGTTACGCGCGGGGAACCGACGGCTACACCTTC. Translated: CASSYARGTDGYTF.

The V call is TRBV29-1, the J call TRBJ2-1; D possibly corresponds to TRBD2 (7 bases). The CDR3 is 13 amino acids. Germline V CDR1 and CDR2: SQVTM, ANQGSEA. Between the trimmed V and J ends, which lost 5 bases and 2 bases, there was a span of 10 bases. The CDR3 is CSVLRGPYNEQFF. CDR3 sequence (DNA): TGCAGCGTTCTGCGGGGGCCCTACAATGAGCAGTTCTTC.

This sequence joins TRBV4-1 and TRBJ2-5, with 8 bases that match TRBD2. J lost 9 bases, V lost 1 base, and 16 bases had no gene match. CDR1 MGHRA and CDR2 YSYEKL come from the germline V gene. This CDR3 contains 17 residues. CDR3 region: CASSQVGASGGELSQYF. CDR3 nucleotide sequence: TGCGCCAGCAGCCAAGTAGGGGCGAGCGGGGGAGAACTTTCCCAGTACTTC.

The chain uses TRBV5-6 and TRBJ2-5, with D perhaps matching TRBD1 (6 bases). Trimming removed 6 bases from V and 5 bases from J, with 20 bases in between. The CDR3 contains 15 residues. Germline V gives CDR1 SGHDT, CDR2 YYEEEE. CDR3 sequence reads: CASTNKIPRGETQYF. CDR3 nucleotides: TGTGCCAGCACTAATAAGATTCCTAGGGGGGAGACCCAGTACTTC.

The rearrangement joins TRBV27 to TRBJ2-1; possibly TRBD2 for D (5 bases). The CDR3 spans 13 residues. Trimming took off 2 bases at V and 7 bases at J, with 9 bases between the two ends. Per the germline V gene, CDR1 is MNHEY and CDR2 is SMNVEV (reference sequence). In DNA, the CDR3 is TGTGCCAGCAGTTTAAGTGAGGGAAATGAGCAGTTCTTC. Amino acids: CASSLSEGNEQFF.

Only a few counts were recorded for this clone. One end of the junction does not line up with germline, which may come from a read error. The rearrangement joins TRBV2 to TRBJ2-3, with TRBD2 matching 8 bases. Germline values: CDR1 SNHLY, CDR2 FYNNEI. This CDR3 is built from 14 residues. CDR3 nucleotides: TGTGCCAGCAGTGAAGGGACTAGCAGAGATACGCAGTATTTT. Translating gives CASSEGTSRDTQYF.